Following are 10 T cell receptor beta chains from one sample sequenced in a study of regulatory dendritic cells for organ transplantation (dated by TCRdb to about 2017). No antigen has been assigned to these receptors. Sorted T cell subsets were CFSE-labeled and co-cultured for around five days with allogeneic regulatory or mature dendritic cells at a 1:10 DC:T ratio. To prepare the library, the immunoSEQ multiplex PCR assay was applied. TCRdb re-hosts the immuneACCESS table, in-frame sequences only. Its copies lack some clones; in the studies checked, an unresolved V gene accounts for under half of them, and the cause for the rest is not known. The sample table holds around 12,000 clones, of which roughly nine tenths were seen once. Clones ranked in the top ten supply roughly 0.22% of the sample. What was sequenced was naive CD8+ T cells from blood cultured with regulatory dendritic cells. The cell subset or site label for this specimen denotes: CD45RA+ naive T cells. These receptors were collected from a human donor in good health.

The chain employs TRBV19 and TRBJ2-7, with a tentative D call TRBD2 (5 bases). The V end lost 5 bases, the J end lost 3 bases, and 14 bases lay between the germline ends. The CDR3 runs 14 residues. Per the germline V gene, CDR1 is LNHDA and CDR2 is SQIVND (reference sequence). CDR3 DNA sequence: TGTGCCAGTAGTCACCGAGCGGCTTACTACGAGCAGTACTTC. It translates to CASSHRAAYYEQYF. The variable domain in full, with the rest retrieved from reference TRBV19 and TRBJ2-7, is DGGITQSPKYLFRKEGQNVTLSCEQNLNHDAMYWYRQDPGQGLRLIYYSQIVNDFQKGDIAEGYSVSREKKESFPLTVTSAQKNPTAFYLCASSHRAAYYEQYFGPGTRLTVT.

The rearrangement links TRBV11-2 to TRBJ2-3, with 11 positions matching TRBD2. The CDR3 spans 14 residues. Germline CDR1 SGHAT, CDR2 FQNNGV. V dropped 6 bases and J dropped 3; count of bases not matched to a gene: 2. The CDR3 region has the DNA TGTGCCAGCAGGGGGACTAGCGGAACAGATACGCAGTATTTT. This sequence encodes CASRGTSGTDTQYF.

Only one count was recorded for this clone. The J gene is TRBJ1-2, the V gene TRBV19; 10 nucleotides agree with TRBD1. CDR1 and CDR2 from the germline V gene are LNHDA and SQIVND (reference sequence). J was trimmed by 6 bases and V by 7 bases; bases with no gene match: 8. The CDR3 is made up of 14 amino acids. The CDR3, as DNA: TGTGCCAGTACCCGGGCCGGGACAGGGGATGGCTACACCTTC. It translates to CASTRAGTGDGYTF.

The rearrangement joins TRBV28 to TRBJ1-3; no definite D call. Between the trimmed V and J ends, which lost 7 bases and 0 bases, there was a span of 10 bases. The CDR3 runs 14 residues. The germline CDR1 and CDR2 sequences are MDHEN and SYDVKM. The CDR3 bases are TGTGCCAGCATCCACCTTAGCTCTGGAAACACCATATATTTT. This translates into CASIHLSSGNTIYF.

The gene calls are TRBV7-9 and TRBJ2-5, with 8 positions matching TRBD1. CDR3 length: 14 amino acids. Germline-derived CDR1 and CDR2 are SEHNR and FQNEAQ (reference sequence). V lost 5 bases, J lost 2 bases, and 4 bases stayed unmatched. The CDR3 sequence is CASSPWTGQETQYF. The CDR3, as DNA: TGTGCCAGCAGCCCATGGACAGGGCAAGAGACCCAGTACTTC.

This chain connects TRBV27 to TRBJ2-7; 9 bases align to TRBD1. The CDR3 is 14 residues long. Unmatched junction bases numbered 0, after V lost 0 bases and J lost 3 bases. Per the germline V gene, CDR1 is MNHEY and CDR2 is SMNVEV (reference sequence). This chain's CDR3 is CASSLSTGGYEQYF. The CDR3 region has the DNA TGTGCCAGCAGTTTATCGACAGGGGGCTACGAGCAGTACTTC.

This chain uses TRBV27 with TRBJ2-7, with D uncertain. V was pared by 6 bases and J by 5 bases, with 8 bases between. The CDR3 loop spans 11 amino acids. Germline loops: CDR1 MNHEY, CDR2 SMNVEV (reference sequence). This chain's CDR3 is CASRRGHEQYF. The CDR3 bases are TGTGCCAGCAGACGTGGTCACGAGCAGTACTTC.

The gene calls are TRBV4-2 and TRBJ1-1; D might be TRBD1 (6 bases). The germline V and J ends were trimmed by 5 bases and 6 bases, with 13 bases remaining between them. Per the germline V gene, CDR1 is LGHNA and CDR2 is YNFKEQ. The CDR3 consists of 13 residues. The CDR3 protein is CASSFMGAAEAFF. The CDR3 DNA follows: TGTGCCAGCAGCTTCATGGGGGCAGCTGAAGCTTTCTTT.

J is TRBJ1-3 and V is TRBV28; D remains ambiguous. V dropped 2 bases and J dropped 3 bases, with 8 bases sitting between them. Germline V CDR1 and CDR2: MDHEN, SYDVKM. The length of the CDR3 is 14 residues. The CDR3 loop reads CASSLRGSGNTIYF. The CDR3 nucleotides read TGTGCCAGCAGTTTACGGGGTAGTGGAAACACCATATATTTT.

This clone occurred a few times. The chain has TRBV20-1 and TRBJ1-1; D ambiguous. The CDR3 spans 9 residues. Germline-derived CDR1 and CDR2 are DFQATT and SNEGSKA (reference sequence). V was clipped by 7 bases and J by 7 bases, with 7 bases between them. CDR3 DNA: TGCAGTGTACAGAATGAAGCTTTCTTT. Protein product: CSVQNEAFF.